The 18 T cell receptor beta chains reported below all come from one sample, sequenced in a study of Ad26.COV2.S vaccination and SARS-CoV-2 variants. Regarding treatment: about 20 received Ad26.COV2.S at low or high dose, single or two shots; several received placebo; per-sample allocation not given. Vaccine and placebo recipients were sampled on day 63 after the first injection. TCRdb keeps only in-frame clones here, not all; method: immunoSEQ multiplex PCR. Of roughly 420,000 clones listed, 89% are singletons. The specimen was peripheral blood, collected in a trial of Ad26.COV2.S vaccine versus placebo. These receptors were obtained from a person aged 18-60 years who received the Ad26.COV2.S COVID-19 vaccine or a placebo.

The chain is built from TRBV7-2 and TRBJ1-1; TRBD1 is a possible D gene (5 bases). Trimming took off 2 bases at V and 0 bases at J, with 16 bases between the two ends. The CDR3 is 17 residues long. CDR1 is SGHTA, CDR2 FQGNSA, per germline. CDR3 DNA: TGTGCCAGCAGCTTAAAAATGACAGCGTGGTTGAACACTGAAGCTTTCTTT. It translates to CASSLKMTAWLNTEAFF. The variable domain in full, with the rest retrieved from reference TRBV7-2 and TRBJ1-1, is GAGVSQSPSNKVTEKGKDVELRCDPISGHTALYWYRQSLGQGLEFLIYFQGNSAPDKSGLPSDRFSAERTGGSVSTLTIQRTQQEDSAVYLCASSLKMTAWLNTEAFFGQGTRLTVV.

This clone was seen many times. The genes are TRBV7-2 and TRBJ1-5; D is perhaps TRBD1 (5 bases). V lost 1 base to trimming and J lost 7 bases, with 14 bases between them. CDR3 length: 15 residues. Germline V lookup: CDR1 SGHTA, CDR2 FQGNSA. The CDR3: CASSLVGGSSQPQHF. CDR3 in DNA: TGTGCCAGCAGCTTAGTTGGGGGTTCGAGCCAGCCCCAGCATTTT.

The chain combines TRBV21-1 with TRBJ2-1. TRBV21-1 is a pseudogene. CDR3 length: 13 residues. The DNA of the CDR3 is TGTGCCAGCAGCAAAGATGAAAGGAATGAGCAGTTCTTC. It specifies CASSKDERNEQFF.

This chain joins TRBV15 and TRBJ1-4; 7 bases line up with TRBD1. The CDR3 totals 18 residues. The V gene's germline CDR1 is LNHNV and CDR2 YYDKDF (reference sequence). The J segment lost 0 bases and the V segment lost 3 bases, leaving 10 bases of the junction unmatched. The CDR3 sequence: CATSSTGALGATNEKLFF. DNA for the CDR3: TGTGCCACCAGCAGCACAGGGGCTCTGGGCGCAACTAATGAAAAACTGTTTTTT.

V gene TRBV6-4 combines with J gene TRBJ1-1, with a weak D call TRBD1 (6 bases). The CDR3 runs 13 residues. In germline, CDR1 is MRHNA, CDR2 SNTAGT. Between the trimmed V and J ends, which lost 11 bases and 0 bases, there was a span of 13 bases. CDR3 protein: CARPDSLNTEAFF. The CDR3 DNA follows: TGTGCCCGTCCGGACAGTTTGAACACTGAAGCTTTCTTT.

This sequence joins TRBV7-8 and TRBJ2-3; D perhaps matches TRBD2 (5 bases). The CDR3 spans 16 residues. Per the germline V gene, CDR1 is SGHVS and CDR2 is FQNEAQ. Trimming cost V 6 bases and J 0 bases, with 16 bases left between them. The CDR3 bases are TGTGCCAGCAGGCCGCAGCGGCATTATAGCACAGATACGCAGTATTTT. Its translation: CASRPQRHYSTDTQYF.

This chain uses TRBV7-9 with TRBJ2-1, with 10 bases identical to TRBD2. The CDR3 totals 16 residues. J gave up 6 bases and V 5 bases, and 10 bases lay outside the gene matches. CDR1 and CDR2 from the germline V gene are SEHNR and FQNEAQ (reference sequence). CDR3 sequence: CASSEVAGGPPNEQFF. CDR3 DNA sequence: TGTGCCAGCAGCGAAGTAGCGGGGGGTCCCCCCAATGAGCAGTTCTTC.

In nucleotides, the CDR3 is TGCGCCAGCAGCCAAGATCCAGGGCAGCGGACCGGGGAGCTGTTTTTT. Its translation is CASSQDPGQRTGELFF. The chain has TRBV4-1 and TRBJ2-2; D tentatively reads TRBD1 or TRBD2 (5 bases each). The CDR3 consists of 16 residues. The ends were cut back, 0 bases at V and 5 bases at J, with 13 bases in the middle. Germline V gene lookup returns CDR1 MGHRA and CDR2 YSYEKL.

J is TRBJ2-5 and V is TRBV6-5; 7 bases agree with TRBD1. CDR3 length: 14 residues. V lost 3 bases to trimming and J lost 4 bases; unmatched junction nucleotides: 5. The V gene's germline CDR1 is MNHEY and CDR2 SVGAGI. In DNA form, the CDR3 reads TGTGCCAGCAGTTATTTGGACAGGAGAGAGACCCAGTACTTC. Its protein is CASSYLDRRETQYF.

This sequence joins TRBV2 and TRBJ2-1; 10 bases are a match to TRBD2. CDR1 and CDR2 (germline): SNHLY, FYNNEI. CDR3 size: 14 residues. After removal of 6 bases from V and 4 bases from J, the junction contained 3 bases not matched to a gene. CDR3 DNA sequence: TGTGCCAGCAGACTAGCGGGGCGATACAATGAGCAGTTCTTC. Protein product: CASRLAGRYNEQFF.

V is TRBV5-1 and J is TRBJ1-1, with D uncertain. Trimming removed 4 bases from V and 1 base from J, with 14 bases in between. Germline loops: CDR1 SGHRS, CDR2 YFSETQ. The CDR3 totals 15 residues. The CDR3: CASSADPGPNTEAFF. CDR3 nucleotides: TGCGCCAGCAGCGCAGACCCTGGACCGAACACTGAAGCTTTCTTT.

The chain is built from TRBV5-1 and TRBJ1-6, with D possibly being TRBD1 (5 bases). The V gene lost 0 bases and the J gene lost 6 bases, with 16 bases spanning the gap. This CDR3 region has 17 residues. Germline CDR1 SGHRS, CDR2 YFSETQ. The CDR3 region has the DNA TGCGCCAGCAGCTTGGCCGGAGGGTGGGGCTCTAATTCACCCCTCCACTTT. Translation gives CASSLAGGWGSNSPLHF.

V gene TRBV24-1 combines with J gene TRBJ1-2, with D perhaps TRBD1 (6 bases). The CDR3 runs 15 residues. V was pared by 7 bases and J by 2 bases, with 16 bases between. Germline-derived CDR1 and CDR2 are KGHDR and SFDVKD. The DNA of the CDR3 is TGTGCCACCAGCGACAGGACAGATTTAAACTATGGCTACACCTTC. Translated, it gives CATSDRTDLNYGYTF.

Many counts were recorded for this clone. The chain recombines TRBV7-9 with TRBJ2-2; D remains unclear. Germline V gene data show CDR1 as SEHNR and CDR2 as FQNEAQ (reference sequence). Trimming removed 5 bases from V and 7 bases from J, with 11 bases in between. This CDR3 is 13 amino acids long. This chain's CDR3 is CASSRTDFGELFF. CDR3 bases: TGTGCCAGCAGCAGGACGGATTTCGGGGAGCTGTTTTTT.

The gene calls are TRBV9 and TRBJ2-1, with D possibly being TRBD1 or TRBD2 (5 bases each). V was trimmed by 2 bases and J by 4 bases, leaving 13 bases between them. The CDR3 runs to 15 residues. Looked up from germline, CDR1 is SGDLS and CDR2 is YYNGEE. CDR3 nucleotide sequence: TGTGCCAGCAGCGTGGGGGACGGTTATTACAATGAGCAGTTCTTC. The encoded protein is CASSVGDGYYNEQFF.

The genes are TRBV24-1 and TRBJ2-5; perhaps D is TRBD1 or TRBD2 (6 bases each). Trimming pared 1 base from V and 3 bases from J, leaving 14 bases between. Germline V gives CDR1 KGHDR, CDR2 SFDVKD. The CDR3 sequence is 16 residues long. This CDR3 reads CATSDFRGTGEETQYF. CDR3 in DNA: TGTGCCACCAGTGATTTTAGGGGGACGGGGGAAGAGACCCAGTACTTC.

The chain carries TRBV5-1 and TRBJ2-1; D unclear. CDR1 is SGHRS and CDR2 is YFSETQ in the germline V gene. CDR3 size: 11 residues. V gave up 4 bases and J gave up 10 bases, with 9 bases separating them. This CDR3 is CASSLNTEQFF. CDR3 DNA: TGCGCCAGCAGCCTAAACACCGAGCAGTTCTTC.

CDR3: CASSVGLGGQPQHF. The CDR3 DNA follows: TGTGCCAGCAGCGTAGGTTTAGGGGGACAGCCCCAGCATTTT. The V and J genes are TRBV9 and TRBJ1-5; possible D gene TRBD1, 6 bases. There are 14 residues in the CDR3. Germline V gene lookup returns CDR1 SGDLS and CDR2 YYNGEE. V was trimmed by 0 bases and J by 7 bases, leaving 11 bases between them.